The source of this TCR beta chain is a study of Ad26.COV2.S vaccination and SARS-CoV-2 variants. About the research overall: Within the COV1001 Ad26.COV2.S trial arm, the donor was enrolled. Donor got 5x10^10 or 1x10^11 viral particles of Ad26.COV2.S.

Germline loops: CDR1 MNHEY, CDR2 SVGAGI. CDR3 length: 13 residues. V lost 4 bases and J 2 bases, leaving 8 bases between the germline ends. As to treatment: some 20 received Ad26.COV2.S at low or high dose, single or two shots; roughly five received placebo; per-sample allocation not given. The samples date from day 63 after the first vaccine or placebo injection. Expressing Wuhan-strain SARS-CoV-2 spike, an Ad26 vector served as the vaccine. Profiled with immunoSEQ multiplex PCR; TCRdb holds only in-frame clones, not every one. The sample records some 300,000 clones, around four fifths being singletons.

The chain recombines TRBV6-5 with TRBJ1-1, with unresolved D. The source material was peripheral blood, sampled in a trial of Ad26.COV2.S vaccine versus placebo. This receptor was identified in a person aged 18-65 years who received the Ad26.COV2.S COVID-19 vaccine or a placebo. This chain's CDR3 is CASSWAENTEAFF. CDR3 in DNA: TGTGCCAGCAGTTGGGCGGAAAACACTGAAGCTTTCTTT.